The present T cell receptor beta chain was sequenced within a study of shared clonotypes between healthy human individuals. All donors were Caucasian adults living in Nashville, Tennessee. As concerns this clone: What it binds is unknown.

Study results and limitations: The study found lower generation probabilities in non-shared clonotypes than in those shared by all four donors.

Sequencing was performed with immunoSEQ multiplex PCR; in TCRdb, only in-frame clones are kept and a portion is missing. Altogether about 2.4 million clones are present, around 94% being singletons, with the ten largest covering over 0.12%. The CDR3 sequence is 16 residues long. The germline CDR1 and CDR2 sequences are SGDLS and YYNGEE. V lost 5 bases and J lost 0, with 14 bases in between. This receptor was obtained from a man between 18 and 35 years old in good health. The specimen sequenced was naive CD4+ T cells sorted from blood. The subset is: CD45RA+ positively selected. This rearrangement joins TRBV9 to TRBJ2-2; a weak D match, TRBD1 (5 bases). CDR3 DNA: TGTGCCAGCAGGGATCCGACAGACGCGAACACCGGGGAGCTGTTTTTT. It encodes CASRDPTDANTGELFF. Filled out from reference TRBV9 and TRBJ2-2, the complete variable domain reads DSGVTQTPKHLITATGQRVTLRCSPRSGDLSVYWYQQSLDQGLQFLIQYYNGEERAKGNILERFSAQQFPDLHSELNLSSLELGDSALYFCASRDPTDANTGELFFGEGSRLTVL.